The next 9 T cell receptor beta chains were all read from a single sample in a study of OX40 agonist ivuxolimab in advanced cancers. Assay: immunoSEQ multiplex PCR; the TCRdb copy retains only in-frame clones and omits some. This table holds 50,000 or so clones, 79% found once. Sequenced here: CD4+ or CD8+ T cells sorted from blood, sampled in a trial of the OX40 agonist ivuxolimab. The receptors were sampled from an adult with an advanced solid tumor such as melanoma, head and neck, liver or kidney cancer.

The V call is TRBV5-1, the J call TRBJ2-7, with a possible D match to TRBD1 (5 bases). Trimming stripped 2 bases from V and 1 base from J, with 13 bases between. Germline CDR1 is SGHRS and CDR2 is YFSETQ. The CDR3 extends over 15 amino acids. CDR3: CASSFDSLKSYEQYF. In DNA, the CDR3 is TGCGCCAGCAGCTTTGACAGCCTCAAATCCTACGAGCAGTACTTC. The whole variable domain, filled in from reference TRBV5-1 and TRBJ2-7, reads KAGVTQTPRYLIKTRGQQVTLSCSPISGHRSVSWYQQTPGQGLQFLFEYFSETQRNKGNFPGRFSGRQFSNSRSEMNVSTLELGDSALYLCASSFDSLKSYEQYFGPGTRLTVT.

V and J are TRBV9 and TRBJ1-2; D may be TRBD1 (6 bases). V lost 4 bases to trimming and J lost 4 bases, with 11 bases between them. The CDR3 length is 13 residues. The germline V gene has CDR1 SGDLS and CDR2 YYNGEE. CDR3 sequence: CASSPVGAYGYTF. Here the CDR3 DNA reads TGTGCCAGCAGCCCCGTGGGGGCCTATGGCTACACCTTC.

V is TRBV27 and J is TRBJ1-5; possible D gene TRBD1, 5 bases. The CDR3 spans 13 residues. Germline-derived CDR1 and CDR2 are MNHEY and SMNVEV (reference sequence). Trimming left V 4 bases short and J 7 bases short, with 11 bases between. CDR3 sequence: CASSWGFRQPQHF. The CDR3 DNA is TGTGCCAGCAGTTGGGGGTTTCGCCAGCCCCAGCATTTT.

This clone occurred once. The genes are TRBV29-1 and TRBJ2-7; the match to TRBD1 covers 8 bases. The CDR3 spans 13 residues. Germline V gene sequence: CDR1 SQVTM, CDR2 ANQGSEA. With 7 bases clipped from V and 13 bases from J, the junction kept 18 bases outside the gene matches. As DNA, the CDR3 is TGCAGCGCCCCCCGACAGGGGTCCAATGGTATTTACTTC. Residues: CSAPRQGSNGIYF.

The chain is built from TRBV6-1 and TRBJ1-1; 7 bases map to TRBD1. The CDR3 has 13 amino acids. Losses at the gene ends were 4 bases for V and 10 bases for J; bases not matched to a gene: 9. CDR1 MNHNS and CDR2 SASEGT come from the germline V gene. The CDR3 bases are TGTGCCAGCAGTGTCGACAGGGTTGGATCAGCTTTCTTT. Translating it yields CASSVDRVGSAFF.

The chain links TRBV9 to TRBJ1-2, with D possibly being TRBD1 (5 bases). The CDR3 runs to 15 residues. Germline V gives CDR1 SGDLS, CDR2 YYNGEE. With 4 bases removed from V and 7 bases from J, the gap between germline ends came to 20 bases. The CDR3 protein is CASSLTFQGQGGYTF. The CDR3 nucleotides read TGTGCCAGCAGCCTGACGTTCCAGGGTCAAGGTGGCTACACCTTC. Looking up the rest from reference TRBV9 and TRBJ1-2 gives the full variable domain: DSGVTQTPKHLITATGQRVTLRCSPRSGDLSVYWYQQSLDQGLQFLIQYYNGEERAKGNILERFSAQQFPDLHSELNLSSLELGDSALYFCASSLTFQGQGGYTFGSGTRLTVV.

This sequence joins TRBV20-1 and TRBJ2-3; D gene ambiguous. This CDR3 has 11 amino acids. V was clipped by 3 bases and J by 2 bases, with 3 bases between them. From germline, CDR1 is DFQATT and CDR2 SNEGSKA (reference sequence). Here the CDR3 DNA reads TGCAGTGCTAGGGTCACAGATACGCAGTATTTT. Its translation: CSARVTDTQYF.

V usage is TRBV7-9 and J usage is TRBJ2-1; perhaps TRBD2 as D (7 bases). Trimming cost V 3 bases and J 7 bases, with 13 bases left between them. The CDR3 runs 14 residues. From germline, CDR1 is SEHNR and CDR2 FQNEAQ (reference sequence). CDR3 bases: TGTGCCAGCAGCTTGAAGGGGGAGGGGAATGAGCAGTTCTTC. It is translated as CASSLKGEGNEQFF. Filled out from reference TRBV7-9 and TRBJ2-1, the complete variable domain reads DTGVSQNPRHKITKRGQNVTFRCDPISEHNRLYWYRQTLGQGPEFLTYFQNEAQLEKSRLLSDRFSAERPKGSFSTLEIQRTEQGDSAMYLCASSLKGEGNEQFFGPGTRLTVL.

The chain carries TRBV4-3 and TRBJ1-3; perhaps TRBD1 as D (6 bases). Germline-derived CDR1 and CDR2 are LGHNA and YSLEER. Trimming shortened V by 3 bases and J by 7 bases, and 13 bases separated the two germline ends. The CDR3 loop spans 14 amino acids. The CDR3 nucleotides read TGCGCCAGCAGCCAGACAGGAGCGTTTAACACCATATATTTT. This sequence encodes CASSQTGAFNTIYF.